The 14 T cell receptor beta chains given below trace back to one sample, sequenced in a study of T cell responses to AZD1222 COVID-19 vaccine. Clones were read by immunoSEQ multiplex PCR, and TCRdb kept only the in-frame ones, dropping some. The sample lists about 92,000 clones; 80% to 90% were seen once. The material was peripheral blood, obtained on day 0 of AZD1222 vaccination. These receptors originate from an adult in good health.

The rearrangement uses TRBV29-1 and TRBJ2-1; the match to TRBD1 covers 7 bases. Germline CDR1 reads SQVTM; CDR2 reads ANQGSEA. V trimming: 3 bases; J trimming: 9 bases; junction bases outside the gene matches: 8. The CDR3 totals 13 residues. CDR3 protein: CSVDADRDSEQFF. The CDR3, as DNA: TGCAGCGTTGATGCCGACAGGGACAGTGAGCAGTTCTTC.

The gene calls are TRBV21-1 and TRBJ2-7; TRBD2, the table's D call, lacks a check against the DNA. TRBV21-1 is described as a pseudogene. This CDR3 comprises 18 residues. The DNA of the CDR3 is TGTGCCAGCAGCAAAATCGCGGTAGCGGGGCCCTGTTCCTACGAGCAGTACTTC. Residues: CASSKIAVAGPCSYEQYF.

This chain links TRBV4-2 with TRBJ2-2; D is ambiguous. Deletions cut 0 bases from V and 1 base from J, with 12 bases between. Germline loops: CDR1 LGHNA, CDR2 YNFKEQ. This CDR3 is 17 amino acids long. In DNA form, the CDR3 reads TGTGCCAGCAGCCAAGATCGGATTGGGATGAACACCGGGGAGCTGTTTTTT. It encodes CASSQDRIGMNTGELFF.

The chain combines TRBV5-6 with TRBJ1-1, with D maybe TRBD1 (5 bases). Trimming removed 0 bases from V and 3 bases from J, with 12 bases in between. The CDR3 consists of 15 residues. Germline CDR1 reads SGHDT; CDR2 reads YYEEEE. The CDR3 DNA reads as TGTGCCAGCAGCTTGGCCGTCGGGACCTACACTGAAGCTTTCTTT. Translating it yields CASSLAVGTYTEAFF.

The chain employs TRBV15 and TRBJ2-7; D is undetermined. The CDR3 is made up of 14 amino acids. V gave up 0 bases and J gave up 2 bases, with 8 bases separating them. CDR1 is LNHNV, CDR2 YYDKDF, per germline (reference sequence). CDR3 loop: CATSREDLTYEQYF. The CDR3 DNA reads as TGTGCCACCAGCAGAGAGGACCTCACCTACGAGCAGTACTTC.

The CDR3 reads CASRLELAGDYEQYF. In nucleotides, the CDR3 is TGTGCAAGTCGCTTAGAGCTAGCGGGGGACTACGAGCAGTACTTC. The rearrangement links TRBV12-2 to TRBJ2-7; TRBD2, the table's D call, was not compared with the DNA. TRBV12-2 is termed a pseudogene. The CDR3 sequence is 15 residues long.

This clone was found once. V gene TRBV15 combines with J gene TRBJ2-6; weak D call: TRBD1 (5 bases). Looked up from germline, CDR1 is LNHNV and CDR2 is YYDKDF (reference sequence). The V gene lost 1 base and the J gene lost 0 bases, with 13 bases spanning the gap. CDR3 length: 18 amino acids. CDR3 residues: CATSRATGRFSGANVLTF. The CDR3 DNA sequence: TGTGCCACCAGCAGAGCCACAGGCAGGTTCTCTGGGGCCAACGTCCTGACTTTC.

This clone was seen a few times. This CDR3 is CASRDGVSGNTIYF. The CDR3 coding sequence is TGTGCCAGCAGGGACGGGGTATCCGGAAACACCATATATTTT. The V gene is TRBV2, the J gene TRBJ1-3; no clear D. The length of the CDR3 is 14 residues. The V gene's germline CDR1 is SNHLY and CDR2 FYNNEI. With 6 bases removed from V and 4 bases from J, the gap between germline ends came to 13 bases. Full variable domain (remainder filled in from reference TRBV2 and TRBJ1-3): EPEVTQTPSHQVTQMGQEVILRCVPISNHLYFYWYRQILGQKVEFLVSFYNNEISEKSEIFDDQFSVERPDGSNFTLKIRSTKLEDSAMYFCASRDGVSGNTIYFGEGSWLTVV.

The chain is built from TRBV6-2 or TRBV6-3 and TRBJ1-6; TRBD1 agrees at 7 bases. The V gene's germline CDR1 is MNHEY and CDR2 SVGEGT. Trimming at V came to 6 bases and at J to 3 bases, leaving 8 bases not matched to a gene. This CDR3 spans 16 amino acids. The CDR3 here is CASSRDRPNYNSPLHF. The CDR3 DNA reads as TGTGCCAGCAGCCGGGACAGACCTAACTATAATTCACCCCTCCACTTT.

The chain combines TRBV5-8 with TRBJ2-3; 8 bases agree with TRBD1. This CDR3 spans 16 amino acids. Germline V lookup: CDR1 SGHTS, CDR2 YDEGEE. With V trimmed by 4 bases and J by 1 base, 8 bases remained unmatched. CDR3: CASSPITGGGTDTQYF. The CDR3 DNA sequence: TGTGCCAGCAGCCCTATAACAGGGGGAGGCACAGATACGCAGTATTTT.

The rearrangement links TRBV5-1 to TRBJ2-7, with D uncertain. The CDR3 sequence is 16 residues long. V was cut by 3 bases and J by 2 bases, with 18 bases left in between. Per the germline V gene, CDR1 is SGHRS and CDR2 is YFSETQ. In DNA, the CDR3 is TGCGCCAGCAGCTACATCCCAGAACTTGCTGCCTACGAGCAGTACTTC. Its protein product is CASSYIPELAAYEQYF.

This chain links TRBV7-2 with TRBJ1-1, with D perhaps matching TRBD1 (5 bases). V was pared by 5 bases and J by 2 bases, with 12 bases between. Germline CDR1 SGHTA, CDR2 FQGNSA. This CDR3 has 14 residues. Here the CDR3 reads CASSPSTANTEAFF. The CDR3, as DNA: TGTGCCAGCAGCCCGTCGACAGCCAACACTGAAGCTTTCTTT.

The V and J genes are TRBV18 and TRBJ2-7; no clear D. CDR1 is KGHSH, CDR2 LQKENI, per germline. V gave up 2 bases and J gave up 5 bases, with 10 bases separating them. The CDR3 covers 13 residues. Written as DNA, the CDR3 is TGTGCCAGCTCACCAACGGACGGCAACGAGCAGTACTTC. Translated, it gives CASSPTDGNEQYF.

The chain combines TRBV19 with TRBJ1-6, with 8 bases fitting TRBD1. The CDR3 covers 18 residues. V dropped 5 bases and J dropped 8; count of bases not matched to a gene: 17. Germline assignment: CDR1 LNHDA and CDR2 SQIVND (reference sequence). The DNA of the CDR3 is TGTGCCAGTAGTCCGTTCCCTCTTCCGGACAGGGCTGATTCACCCCTCCACTTT. Encoded protein: CASSPFPLPDRADSPLHF.